These 17 T cell receptor beta chains came from one sample sequenced in a study of T cell responses to AZD1222 COVID-19 vaccine. Method: immunoSEQ multiplex PCR; TCRdb's copy keeps in-frame clones and lacks some. The sample holds about 85,000 clones, approximately 86% seen once. Source: peripheral blood, taken on day 0 of MenACWY control vaccination. The receptors were gathered from an adult in good health.

This clone was picked up one time. The chain is built from TRBV5-8 and TRBJ2-1; tentative D call: TRBD1 (6 bases). The CDR3 loop spans 17 amino acids. V shed 3 bases and J shed 5 bases, with 21 bases lying between them. CDR1 is SGHTS and CDR2 is YDEGEE in the germline V gene. The CDR3 sequence: CASSSEQGFRLNNEQFF. The CDR3 DNA follows: TGTGCCAGCAGCTCTGAACAGGGTTTTCGACTAAACAATGAGCAGTTCTTC.

The rearrangement uses TRBV4-3 and TRBJ2-7, with D possibly TRBD1 on 6 matching bases. The V end lost 0 bases, the J end lost 4 bases, and 10 bases lay between the germline ends. Germline V gene sequence: CDR1 LGHNA, CDR2 YSLEER. There are 14 residues in the CDR3. CDR3 in amino acids: CASSQDSQGYEQYF. The CDR3 bases are TGCGCCAGCAGCCAAGATAGCCAGGGGTACGAGCAGTACTTC.

This chain connects TRBV19 to TRBJ2-3; D possibly corresponds to TRBD2 (7 bases). This CDR3 is 15 amino acids long. CDR1 is LNHDA and CDR2 is SQIVND in the germline V gene (reference sequence). V gave up 6 bases and J gave up 2 bases, with 15 bases separating them. The CDR3 protein is CASREGGGLTDTQYF. The CDR3 DNA reads as TGTGCCAGTAGGGAAGGGGGGGGCCTCACAGATACGCAGTATTTT.

V is TRBV19 and J is TRBJ1-2, with 11 positions matching TRBD1. The CDR3 totals 14 residues. Germline V CDR1 and CDR2: LNHDA, SQIVND (reference sequence). Losses at the gene ends were 4 bases for V and 7 bases for J; bases not matched to a gene: 5. This CDR3 is CASSKDRGRFGYTF. In nucleotides, the CDR3 is TGTGCCAGTAGTAAGGACAGGGGGCGGTTTGGCTACACCTTC.

The rearrangement uses TRBV6-5 and TRBJ2-7; 10 nucleotides line up with TRBD2. The length of the CDR3 is 14 residues. CDR1 and CDR2 (germline): MNHEY, SVGAGI. The junction had 1 base not matched to a gene; V was cut back by 2 bases and J by 3 bases. The CDR3 DNA follows: TGTGCCAGCAGTTACACTAGCGGGGACTACGAGCAGTACTTC. Translated, it gives CASSYTSGDYEQYF.

The chain recombines TRBV6-5 with TRBJ2-7; TRBD2 is a possible D gene (5 bases). V was cut by 7 bases and J by 2 bases, with 12 bases left in between. In germline, CDR1 is MNHEY, CDR2 SVGAGI. There are 13 residues in the CDR3. This chain's CDR3 is CASKRGNAYEQYF. In nucleotides, the CDR3 is TGTGCCAGCAAACGGGGTAATGCCTACGAGCAGTACTTC.

The rearrangement joins TRBV11-2 to TRBJ2-1, with D maybe TRBD1 (6 bases). This CDR3 is 14 amino acids long. Germline V gives CDR1 SGHAT, CDR2 FQNNGV. The V end was cut by 4 bases, the J end by 6 bases, with 13 bases between. As DNA, the CDR3 is TGTGCCAGCAGCTCGACCGTAGGGGGCAATGAGCAGTTCTTC. Translation gives CASSSTVGGNEQFF.

The chain carries TRBV28 and TRBJ1-2; TRBD1 might be the D (5 bases). Germline CDR1 and CDR2: MDHEN and SYDVKM. V was pared by 7 bases and J by 3 bases, with 15 bases between. The CDR3 sequence is 14 residues long. Here the CDR3 reads CASTLGQGYYGYTF. As DNA, the CDR3 is TGTGCCAGCACCCTGGGGCAGGGTTACTATGGCTACACCTTC.

The chain employs TRBV6-5 and TRBJ2-3, with 7 nucleotides matching TRBD2. The CDR3 spans 14 residues. Unmatched junction bases numbered 3, after V lost 6 bases and J lost 0 bases. Germline CDR1 reads MNHEY; CDR2 reads SVGAGI. CDR3 in amino acids: CASRPGGSTDTQYF. CDR3 DNA sequence: TGTGCCAGCAGGCCGGGGGGTAGCACAGATACGCAGTATTTT.

This chain uses TRBV19 with TRBJ1-6; D remains ambiguous. V lost 7 bases, J lost 11 bases, and 12 bases lay in between. Looked up from germline, CDR1 is LNHDA and CDR2 is SQIVND (reference sequence). CDR3 size: 12 residues. CDR3 protein: CASNGLGTPLHF. CDR3 in DNA: TGTGCCAGTAACGGACTCGGGACACCCCTCCACTTT.

CDR3 loop: CAISQGTLSNQPQHF. The CDR3 DNA follows: TGTGCCATCAGTCAGGGGACTCTAAGCAATCAGCCCCAGCATTTT. The genes are TRBV10-3 and TRBJ1-5, with D possibly being TRBD1 (6 bases). Trimming took 5 bases from V and 1 from J, leaving 12 bases between them. From germline, CDR1 is ENHRY and CDR2 SYGVKD. CDR3 length: 15 amino acids.

The rearrangement links TRBV30 to TRBJ1-2; 9 bases line up with TRBD1. The V and J ends lost 4 bases and 2 bases, in that order; junction bases with no gene match: 5. CDR1 and CDR2 from the germline V gene are GTSNPN and SVGIG (reference sequence). The CDR3 contains 14 residues. CDR3 sequence (DNA): TGTGCCTGGACTACAGGACAGGGGAACTATGGCTACACCTTC. This codes for CAWTTGQGNYGYTF.

This chain links TRBV11-2 with TRBJ2-1; unclear D gene. Germline CDR1 is SGHAT and CDR2 is FQNNGV. V lost 0 bases, J lost 8 bases, and 11 bases lay in between. The CDR3 covers 14 residues. The CDR3 nucleotides are TGTGCCAGCAGCTTAGACGATACTGGGGATGAGCAGTTCTTC. This codes for CASSLDDTGDEQFF.

As concerns this clone: Other DNA sequences from this sample encode an identical CDR3 as well. For the CDR3, the DNA is TGTGCCAGCAGCTTAGCCGATCAGCCCCAGCATTTT. Translation gives CASSLADQPQHF. The chain employs TRBV7-9 and TRBJ1-5; unclear D gene. Trimming stripped 0 bases from V and 5 bases from J, with 2 bases between. Germline assignment: CDR1 SEHNR and CDR2 FQNEAQ (reference sequence). This CDR3 comprises 12 residues.

The J gene is TRBJ1-5, the V gene TRBV6-2 or TRBV6-3, with D unclear. The CDR3 totals 16 residues. Germline CDR1 is MNHEY and CDR2 is SVGEGT. With 6 bases removed from V and 0 bases from J, the gap between germline ends came to 15 bases. The DNA of the CDR3 is TGTGCCAGCAGCCAATGGGAGGGTTCTAGCAATCAGCCCCAGCATTTT. Protein product: CASSQWEGSSNQPQHF.

V is TRBV18 and J is TRBJ1-5, with D hard to call. Trimming pared 0 bases from V and 11 bases from J, leaving 11 bases between. CDR3 length equals 13 residues. CDR1 and CDR2 (germline): KGHSH, LQKENI. The chain's CDR3 is CASSPPFSETQHF. The CDR3 coding sequence is TGTGCCAGCTCACCACCGTTTTCAGAGACCCAGCATTTT. Full variable domain (missing parts from reference TRBV18 and TRBJ1-5): NAGVMQNPRHLVRRRGQEARLRCSPMKGHSHVYWYRQLPEEGLKFMVYLQKENIIDESGMPKERFSAEFPKEGPSILRIQQVVRGDSAAYFCASSPPFSETQHFGDGTRLSIL.

The chain is built from TRBV18 and TRBJ1-2; D is uncertain. The CDR3 loop spans 15 amino acids. Per the germline V gene, CDR1 is KGHSH and CDR2 is LQKENI. V was shortened by 3 bases and J by 1 base, with 12 bases between the two germline ends. The CDR3 DNA sequence: TGTGCCAGCTCACCTGTGGACGGGATTAACTATGGCTACACCTTC. Amino acid sequence: CASSPVDGINYGYTF.